A selection of T cell receptor beta chains follows, all from one sample in a study of T cells expressing NK-cell markers. After re-calling the 5' RACE reads, TCRdb lists one entry per CDR3 protein, DNA absent. The sample yields approximately 380,000 distinct CDR3 sequences, of which the top ten take up under 6.5%. Sequenced: blood T cells: a sorted CD56 or NKG2C T cell subset, CD4+ or CD8+ T cells, or bulk PBMC T cells (not recorded which). The origin of the receptors is a man aged 18 to 69 in good health. The CDR3 runs from the conserved cysteine through the conserved F or W.

TRBV28	TRBJ2-2	CASGLKLAGGPYTGELFF
TRBV18	TRBJ2-1	CASSPFDLHEQFF
TRBV12-3/TRBV12-4	TRBJ2-3	CASSLGLAGADTQYF
TRBV12-3/TRBV12-4	TRBJ1-3	CASRSRQGGNTIYF
TRBV28	TRBJ1-5	CASSQAGGGQPQHF
TRBV7-9	TRBJ1-1	CASGRDRGWAFF
TRBV18	TRBJ1-1	CASSPVSSGMNTEAFF
TRBV6-6	TRBJ2-7	CASSHDSWEQYF
TRBV5-1	TRBJ2-5	CASSLPTEEPQETQYF
TRBV7-9	TRBJ1-2	CASSASGQGSYGYTF
TRBV9	TRBJ2-7	CASSVRASGGDSYEQYF
TRBV7-3	TRBJ2-1	CASSLNIGVYEQFF
TRBV6-5	TRBJ2-1	CASSYRTGGNEQFF
TRBV19	TRBJ2-6	CASSIGGLFGANVLTF
TRBV28	TRBJ1-1	CASSLWGQGAWNTEAFF